This TCR beta chain was obtained from a study of lung T cells in sarcoidosis with Löfgren's syndrome. Study information: Bronchoalveolar lavage fluid in sarcoidosis accumulates CD4+ T cells.

This clonotype is deemed medium-sized. TCRdb processed the reads anew with MiXCR; each CDR3 protein has one entry. The data show over 2,500 distinct CDR3 sequences, 25% to 30% seen once. Sample: CD4+ T cells from bronchoalveolar lavage. The clonotype was recovered from a human donor with sarcoidosis (Löfgren's syndrome or another form), or a control subject (not recorded which).

The CDR3 nucleotides read TGTGCCAGCAGTTCTTCTCTTATGAACACCGGGGAGCTGTTTTTT. Its translation: CASSSSLMNTGELFF. The chain couples TRBV27 to TRBJ2-2; D is undetermined. Germline-derived CDR1 and CDR2 are MNHEY and SMNVEV (reference sequence). Trimming stripped 4 bases from V and 1 base from J, with 10 bases between. The CDR3 consists of 15 residues.